This T cell receptor (beta chain) originates from a study of neoadjuvant nivolumab and ipilimumab in lung cancer. The method was immunoSEQ multiplex PCR; TCRdb's version includes in-frame clones alone and lacks a portion of them. The table records about 19,000 clones, about nine tenths of them present only once. The CDR3 sequence is 15 residues long. The germline V gene encodes CDR1 MDHEN and CDR2 SYDVKM. V was clipped by 2 bases and J by 1 base, with 11 bases between them. This TCR was sampled from an adult with non-small cell lung cancer. Sequencing was performed on peripheral blood, taken before neoadjuvant nivolumab, alone or with ipilimumab. V gene TRBV28 combines with J gene TRBJ1-1, with D possibly TRBD1 on 5 matching bases. CDR3 amino acids: CASSLRGGANTEAFF. The CDR3 DNA follows: TGTGCCAGCAGTTTAAGGGGAGGTGCGAACACTGAAGCTTTCTTT. The variable domain in full, completed from reference TRBV28 and TRBJ1-1, reads DVKVTQSSRYLVKRTGEKVFLECVQDMDHENMFWYRQDPGLGLRLIYFSYDVKMKEKGDIPEGYSVSREKKERFSLILESASTNQTSMYLCASSLRGGANTEAFFGQGTRLTVV.